This TCR beta chain was found in a study of blood T cell repertoires in COVID-19. Study information: COVID-19 samples, acute and convalescent, were from the United States, Italy and Spain. T cells, B-cell-depleted T cells, or PBMCs provided the cDNA or gDNA that served as material.

Original handling: Estimated nucleated cell counts came from reference gene primer amplification. TCRdb's copy holds only in-frame clones and misses some; the assay was immunoSEQ multiplex PCR. V and J calls and clone size are those listed in that table; D and trimming were worked out from the DNA. The sample lists about 39,000 clones, approximately 85% seen once, with over 20% in the top ten. This clone was observed once. V gave up 4 bases and J gave up 7 bases; unmatched junction bases: 3. CDR3 size: 12 residues. CDR1 and CDR2 (germline): LGHDT, YNNKEL (reference sequence). The chain has TRBV3-1 (or the pseudogene TRBV3-2) and TRBJ1-1; 7 nucleotides match TRBD1. This TCR was sampled from a man in his 70s with acute or convalescent COVID-19. Material for sequencing was peripheral blood. The CDR3 sequence is CASSPQGVEAFF. CDR3 bases: TGTGCCAGCAGCCCTCAGGGGGTTGAAGCTTTCTTT.